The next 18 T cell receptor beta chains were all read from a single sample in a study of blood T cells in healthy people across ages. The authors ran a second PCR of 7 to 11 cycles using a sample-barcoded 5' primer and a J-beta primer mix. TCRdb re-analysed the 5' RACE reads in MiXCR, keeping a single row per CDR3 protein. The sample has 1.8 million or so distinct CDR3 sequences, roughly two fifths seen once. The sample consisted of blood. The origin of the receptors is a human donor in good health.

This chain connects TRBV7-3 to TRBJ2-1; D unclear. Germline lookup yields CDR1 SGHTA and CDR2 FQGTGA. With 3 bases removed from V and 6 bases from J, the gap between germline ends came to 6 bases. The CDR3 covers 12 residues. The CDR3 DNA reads TGTGCCAGCAGCTTTTACCCCAATGAGCAGTTCTTC. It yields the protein CASSFYPNEQFF.

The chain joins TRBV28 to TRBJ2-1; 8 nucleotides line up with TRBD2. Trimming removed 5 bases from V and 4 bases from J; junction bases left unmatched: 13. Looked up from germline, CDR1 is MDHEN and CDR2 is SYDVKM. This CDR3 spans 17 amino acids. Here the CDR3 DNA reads TGTGCCAGCAGTCCTTATCGCCTGCGGGAGGCTTACAATGAGCAGTTCTTC. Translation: CASSPYRLREAYNEQFF.

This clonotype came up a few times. The CDR3, as DNA: TGTGCCAGCACTCTCCGCCTAGAAACCGTGAATGAGCAGTTCTTC. Translating it yields CASTLRLETVNEQFF. The V and J genes are TRBV27 and TRBJ2-1; D gene uncertain. The CDR3 is 15 residues long. V was pared by 7 bases and J by 7 bases, with 20 bases between. CDR1 is MNHEY, CDR2 SMNVEV, per germline (reference sequence).

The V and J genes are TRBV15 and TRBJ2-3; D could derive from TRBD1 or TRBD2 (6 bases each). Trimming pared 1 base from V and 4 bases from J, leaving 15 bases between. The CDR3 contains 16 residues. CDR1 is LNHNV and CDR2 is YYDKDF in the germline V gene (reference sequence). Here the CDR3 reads CATSRAGRDTSDTQYF. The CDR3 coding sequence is TGTGCCACCAGCAGAGCAGGGCGGGACACCTCAGATACGCAGTATTTT.

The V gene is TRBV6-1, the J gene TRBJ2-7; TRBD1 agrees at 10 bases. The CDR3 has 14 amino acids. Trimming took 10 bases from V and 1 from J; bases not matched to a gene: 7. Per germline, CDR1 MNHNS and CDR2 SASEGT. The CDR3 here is CAIQRGQGSYEQYF. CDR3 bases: TGTGCCATCCAGAGGGGACAGGGGTCCTACGAGCAGTACTTC.

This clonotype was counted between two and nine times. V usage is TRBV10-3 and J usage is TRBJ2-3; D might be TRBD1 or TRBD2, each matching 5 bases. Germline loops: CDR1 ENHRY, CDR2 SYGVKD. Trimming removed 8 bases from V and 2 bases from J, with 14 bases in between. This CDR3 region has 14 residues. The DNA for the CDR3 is TGTGCCATCCGGGACCCACCTACCACAGATACGCAGTATTTT. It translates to CAIRDPPTTDTQYF.

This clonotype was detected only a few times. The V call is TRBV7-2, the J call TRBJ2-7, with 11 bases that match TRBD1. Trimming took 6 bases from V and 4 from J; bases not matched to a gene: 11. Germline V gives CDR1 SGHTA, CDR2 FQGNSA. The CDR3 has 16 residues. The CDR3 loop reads CASSFAGTGGRYEQYF. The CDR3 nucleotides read TGTGCCAGCAGTTTTGCCGGGACAGGGGGTAGGTACGAGCAGTACTTC.

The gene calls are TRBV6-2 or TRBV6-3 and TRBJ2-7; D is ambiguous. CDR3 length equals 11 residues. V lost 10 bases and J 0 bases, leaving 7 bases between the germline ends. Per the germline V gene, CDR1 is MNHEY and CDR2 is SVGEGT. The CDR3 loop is CATRNSYEQYF. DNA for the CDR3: TGTGCCACCCGAAACTCCTACGAGCAGTACTTC.

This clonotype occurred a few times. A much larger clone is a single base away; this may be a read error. For the CDR3, the DNA is TGTGCCAGCAGCTTAAGGGACCTCTATAATTCACCCCGCCACTTT. This encodes CASSLRDLYNSPRHF. This chain joins TRBV5-6 and TRBJ1-6; a weak D match, TRBD1 (5 bases). The germline gives CDR1 SGHDT, CDR2 YYEEEE. The CDR3 length is 15 residues.

The CDR3 DNA reads TGCAGCGCCGGACAGGCCCTCGGGAGTGAAGCTTTCTTT. Amino acid sequence: CSAGQALGSEAFF. V usage is TRBV29-1 and J usage is TRBJ1-1; 7 positions agree with TRBD1. The trim removed 7 bases at V and 7 bases at J, leaving 12 bases unmatched. This CDR3 has 13 amino acids. The germline V gene has CDR1 SQVTM and CDR2 ANQGSEA.

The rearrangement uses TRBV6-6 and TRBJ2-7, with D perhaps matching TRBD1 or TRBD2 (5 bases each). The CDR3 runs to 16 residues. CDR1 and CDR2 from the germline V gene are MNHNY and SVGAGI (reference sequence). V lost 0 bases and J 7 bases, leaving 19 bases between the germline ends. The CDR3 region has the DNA TGTGCCAGCAGTTACTCGAATCCAGCGGTGGGGCTGGAGCAGTACTTC. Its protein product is CASSYSNPAVGLEQYF.

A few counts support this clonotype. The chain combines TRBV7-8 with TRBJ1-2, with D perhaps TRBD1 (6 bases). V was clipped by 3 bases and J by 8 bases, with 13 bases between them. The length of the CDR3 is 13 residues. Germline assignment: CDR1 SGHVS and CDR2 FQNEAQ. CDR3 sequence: CASSFGGGWGYTF. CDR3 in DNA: TGTGCCAGCAGCTTTGGAGGGGGATGGGGCTACACCTTC.

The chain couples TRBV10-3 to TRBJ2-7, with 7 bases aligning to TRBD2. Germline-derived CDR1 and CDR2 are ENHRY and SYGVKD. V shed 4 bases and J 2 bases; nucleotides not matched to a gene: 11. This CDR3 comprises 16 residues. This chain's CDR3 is CAISVLAGGTTYEQYF. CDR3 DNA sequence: TGTGCCATCAGTGTACTGGCCGGGGGGACTACCTACGAGCAGTACTTC.

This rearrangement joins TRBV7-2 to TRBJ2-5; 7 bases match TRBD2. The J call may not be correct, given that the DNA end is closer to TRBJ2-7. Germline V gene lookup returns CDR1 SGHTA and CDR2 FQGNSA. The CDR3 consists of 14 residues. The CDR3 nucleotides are TGTGCCAGCAGCTACCACGGGACTACCGGCGAGCAGTACTTC. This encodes CASSYHGTTGEQYF.

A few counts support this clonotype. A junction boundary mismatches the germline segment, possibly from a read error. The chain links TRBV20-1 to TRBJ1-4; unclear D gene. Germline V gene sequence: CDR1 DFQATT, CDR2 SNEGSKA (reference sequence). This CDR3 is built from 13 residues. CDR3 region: CSATQAGPHRLFF. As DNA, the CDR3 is TGTAGTGCCACTCAGGCGGGTCCTCACAGACTGTTTTTT.

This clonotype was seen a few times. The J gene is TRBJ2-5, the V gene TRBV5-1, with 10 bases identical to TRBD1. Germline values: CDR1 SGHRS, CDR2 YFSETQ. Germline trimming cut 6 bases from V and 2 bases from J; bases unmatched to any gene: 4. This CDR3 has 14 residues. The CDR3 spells CASNPGQGQETQYF. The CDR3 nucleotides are TGCGCCAGCAACCCGGGACAGGGGCAAGAGACCCAGTACTTC.

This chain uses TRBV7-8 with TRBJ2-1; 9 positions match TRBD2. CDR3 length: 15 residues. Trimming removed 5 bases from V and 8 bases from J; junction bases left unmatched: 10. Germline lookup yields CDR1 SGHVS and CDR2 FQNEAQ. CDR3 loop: CASSPPGLAAYEQFF. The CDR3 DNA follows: TGTGCCAGCAGCCCCCCGGGACTAGCCGCCTATGAGCAGTTCTTC. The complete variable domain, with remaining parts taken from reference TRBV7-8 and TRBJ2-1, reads GAGVSQSPRYKVAKRGQDVALRCDPISGHVSLFWYQQALGQGPEFLTYFQNEAQLDKSGLPSDRFFAERPEGSVSTLKIQRTQQEDSAVYLCASSPPGLAAYEQFFGPGTRLTVL.

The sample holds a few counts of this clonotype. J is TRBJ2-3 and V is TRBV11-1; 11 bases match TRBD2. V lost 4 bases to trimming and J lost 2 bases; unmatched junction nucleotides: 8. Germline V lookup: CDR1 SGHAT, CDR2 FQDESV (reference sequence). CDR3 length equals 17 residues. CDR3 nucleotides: TGTGCCAGCAGCTCTGGACTAGCGGGCGGAAACACAGATACGCAGTATTTT. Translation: CASSSGLAGGNTDTQYF.